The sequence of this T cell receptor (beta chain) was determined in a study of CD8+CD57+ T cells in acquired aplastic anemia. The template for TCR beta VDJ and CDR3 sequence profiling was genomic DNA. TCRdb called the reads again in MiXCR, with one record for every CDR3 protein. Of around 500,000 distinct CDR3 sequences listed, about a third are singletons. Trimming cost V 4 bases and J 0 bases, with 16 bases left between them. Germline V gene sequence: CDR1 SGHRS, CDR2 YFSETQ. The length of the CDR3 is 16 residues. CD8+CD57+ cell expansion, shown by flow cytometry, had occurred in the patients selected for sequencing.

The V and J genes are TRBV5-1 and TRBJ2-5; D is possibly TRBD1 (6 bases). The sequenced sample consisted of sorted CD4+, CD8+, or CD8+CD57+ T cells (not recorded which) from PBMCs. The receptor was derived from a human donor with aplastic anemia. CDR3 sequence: CASSLPEGTYQETQYF. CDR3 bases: TGCGCCAGCAGCCTACCGGAAGGGACATACCAAGAGACCCAGTACTTC. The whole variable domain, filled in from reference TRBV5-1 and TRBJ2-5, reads KAGVTQTPRYLIKTRGQQVTLSCSPISGHRSVSWYQQTPGQGLQFLFEYFSETQRNKGNFPGRFSGRQFSNSRSEMNVSTLELGDSALYLCASSLPEGTYQETQYFGPGTRLLVL.